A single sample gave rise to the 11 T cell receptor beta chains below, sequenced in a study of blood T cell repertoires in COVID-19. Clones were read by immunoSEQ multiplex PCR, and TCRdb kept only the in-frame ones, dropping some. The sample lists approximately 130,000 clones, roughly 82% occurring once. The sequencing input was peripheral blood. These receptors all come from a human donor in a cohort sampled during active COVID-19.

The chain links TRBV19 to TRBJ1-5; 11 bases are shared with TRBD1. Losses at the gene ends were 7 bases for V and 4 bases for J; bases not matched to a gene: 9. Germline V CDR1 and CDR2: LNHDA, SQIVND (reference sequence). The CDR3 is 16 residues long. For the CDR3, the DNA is TGTGCCAGTATAAGCCCCGGGACAGGGGGGAATCAGCCCCAGCATTTT. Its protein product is CASISPGTGGNQPQHF. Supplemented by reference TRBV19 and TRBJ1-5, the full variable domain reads DGGITQSPKYLFRKEGQNVTLSCEQNLNHDAMYWYRQDPGQGLRLIYYSQIVNDFQKGDIAEGYSVSREKKESFPLTVTSAQKNPTAFYLCASISPGTGGNQPQHFGDGTRLSIL.

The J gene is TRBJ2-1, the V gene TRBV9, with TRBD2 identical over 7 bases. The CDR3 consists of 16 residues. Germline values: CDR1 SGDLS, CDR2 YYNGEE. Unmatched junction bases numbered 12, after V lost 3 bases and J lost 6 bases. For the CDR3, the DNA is TGTGCCAGCAGCGCGACCATTTCTTGGGGGGGCAATGAGCAGTTCTTC. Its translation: CASSATISWGGNEQFF. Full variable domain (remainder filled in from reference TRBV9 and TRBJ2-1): DSGVTQTPKHLITATGQRVTLRCSPRSGDLSVYWYQQSLDQGLQFLIQYYNGEERAKGNILERFSAQQFPDLHSELNLSSLELGDSALYFCASSATISWGGNEQFFGPGTRLTVL.

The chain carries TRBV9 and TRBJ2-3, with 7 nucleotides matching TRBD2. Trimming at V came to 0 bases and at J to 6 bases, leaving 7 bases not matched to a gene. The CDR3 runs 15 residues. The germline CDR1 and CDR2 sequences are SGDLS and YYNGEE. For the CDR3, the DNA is TGTGCCAGCAGCGTAGGGTGGCGGGGGTCCGATACGCAGTATTTT. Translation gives CASSVGWRGSDTQYF.

CDR3 amino acids: CASSLATGAYEQYF. The DNA for the CDR3 is TGTGCCAGCAGCTTAGCCACGGGAGCCTACGAGCAGTACTTC. The genes are TRBV7-2 and TRBJ2-7; tentatively, D is TRBD2 (6 bases). Trimming took 0 bases from V and 2 from J, leaving 8 bases between them. The germline CDR1 and CDR2 sequences are SGHTA and FQGNSA. CDR3 length: 14 amino acids.

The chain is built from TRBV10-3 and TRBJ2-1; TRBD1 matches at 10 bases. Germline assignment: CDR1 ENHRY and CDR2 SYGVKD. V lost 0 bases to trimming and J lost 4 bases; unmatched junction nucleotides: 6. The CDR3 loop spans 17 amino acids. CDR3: CAISESQGGQGYNEQFF. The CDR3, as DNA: TGTGCCATCAGTGAGTCGCAAGGGGGACAGGGGTACAATGAGCAGTTCTTC.

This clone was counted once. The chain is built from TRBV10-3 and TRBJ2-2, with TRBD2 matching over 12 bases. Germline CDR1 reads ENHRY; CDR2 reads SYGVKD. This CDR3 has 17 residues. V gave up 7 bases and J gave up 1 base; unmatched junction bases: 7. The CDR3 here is CAIKASGGAWNTGELFF. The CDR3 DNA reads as TGTGCCATCAAAGCTAGCGGGGGGGCCTGGAACACCGGGGAGCTGTTTTTT.

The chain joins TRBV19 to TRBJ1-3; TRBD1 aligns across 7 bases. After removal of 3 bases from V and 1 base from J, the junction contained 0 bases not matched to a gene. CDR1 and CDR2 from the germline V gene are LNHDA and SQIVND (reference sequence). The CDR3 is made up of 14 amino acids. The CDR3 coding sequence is TGTGCCAGTAGTATGACAGGGTCTGGAAACACCATATATTTT. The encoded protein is CASSMTGSGNTIYF.

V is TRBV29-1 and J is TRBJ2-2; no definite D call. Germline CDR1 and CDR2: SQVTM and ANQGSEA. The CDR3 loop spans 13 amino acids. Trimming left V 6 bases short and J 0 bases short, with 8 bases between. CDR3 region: CSVVAANTGELFF. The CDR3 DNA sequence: TGCAGCGTCGTAGCCGCGAACACCGGGGAGCTGTTTTTT.

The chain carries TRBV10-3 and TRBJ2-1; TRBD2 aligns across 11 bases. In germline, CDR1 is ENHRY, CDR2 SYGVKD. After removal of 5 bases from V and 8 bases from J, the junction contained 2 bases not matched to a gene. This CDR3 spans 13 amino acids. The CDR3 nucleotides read TGTGCCATCAGTCTAGCGGGGGGTCATGAGCAGTTCTTC. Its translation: CAISLAGGHEQFF.

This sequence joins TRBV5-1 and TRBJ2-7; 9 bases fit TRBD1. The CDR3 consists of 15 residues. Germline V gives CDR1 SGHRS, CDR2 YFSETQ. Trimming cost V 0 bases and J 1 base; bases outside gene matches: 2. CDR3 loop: CASSLGDRDSYEQYF. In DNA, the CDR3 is TGCGCCAGCAGCTTGGGGGACAGGGATTCCTACGAGCAGTACTTC.

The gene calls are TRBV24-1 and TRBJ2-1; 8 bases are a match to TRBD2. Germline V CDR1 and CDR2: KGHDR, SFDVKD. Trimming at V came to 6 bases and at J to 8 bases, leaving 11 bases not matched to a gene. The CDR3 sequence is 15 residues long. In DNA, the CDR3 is TGTGCCACCAGTCCTACGCGGGGGGCTATTGATGAGCAGTTCTTC. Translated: CATSPTRGAIDEQFF.